A selection of T cell receptor beta chains follows, all from one sample in a study of cytomegalovirus exposure and HLA in healthy donors. Measured with immunoSEQ multiplex PCR; TCRdb has only the in-frame clones, and not every one. The sample has 75,000 to 90,000 clones; 55% to 65% are singletons. Sequencing was carried out using PBMCs. Every receptor here comes from a woman aged 40 to 50 in good health and CMV-seropositive. Each CDR3 is given with its conserved first and last residue. Fields, in order: V gene, D gene, J gene, clone size, CDR3 protein, CDR3 DNA. A D gene is named only where the DNA matches it firmly. Size is omitted from some rows. Given values are once, few, many or a class for expanded clones.

>TRBV27|TRBD2|TRBJ2-1|NA
CASSLLGGTSGSSYNEQFF
TGTGCCAGCAGTTTACTAGGGGGGACTAGCGGAAGCTCCTACAATGAGCAGTTCTTC
>TRBV13|TRBD2|TRBJ2-3|NA
CASSERVGPGGGVGTDTQYF
TGTGCCAGCAGCGAAAGGGTCGGACCGGGAGGGGGGGTCGGCACAGATACGCAGTATTTT
>TRBV28|NA|TRBJ1-5|NA
CASSSGALFNQPQHF
TGTGCCAGCAGTTCAGGGGCCCTTTTCAATCAGCCCCAGCATTTT
>TRBV7-7|TRBD2|TRBJ2-2|once
CASSLDLAGVSNTGELFF
TGTGCCAGCAGCTTAGATCTAGCGGGAGTCTCGAACACCGGGGAGCTGTTTTTT
>TRBV9|TRBD2|TRBJ2-7|NA
CASSVSGSGAYEQYF
TGTGCCAGCAGCGTTTCCGGGAGCGGGGCCTACGAGCAGTACTTC
>TRBV7-6|TRBD1|TRBJ1-6|NA
CASSLGTGKNSPLHF
TGTGCCAGCAGCTTAGGGACAGGGAAGAATTCACCCCTCCACTTT
>TRBV20-1|NA|TRBJ2-1|NA
CSASPTSGIF
TGCAGTGCTAGTCCGACTTCAGGGATCTTC
>TRBV19|NA|TRBJ1-2|NA
CASSPQGLNYGYTF
TGTGCCAGTAGCCCACAGGGCCTTAACTATGGCTACACCTTC
>TRBV7-7|TRBD1|TRBJ1-3|NA
CASSPGTAGNTIYF
TGTGCCAGCAGCCCGGGGACAGCTGGAAACACCATATATTTT
>TRBV5-4|NA|TRBJ1-1|NA
CASSLTGSNTEAFF
TGTGCCAGCAGCTTGACAGGGTCAAACACTGAAGCTTTCTTT
>TRBV5-1|NA|TRBJ1-1|once
CASRSQPNTEAFF
TGCGCCAGCCGGTCCCAACCGAACACTGAAGCTTTCTTT
>TRBV5-1|NA|TRBJ1-4|NA
CASSLGTALNEKLFF
TGCGCCAGCAGCTTGGGGACAGCCCTTAATGAAAAACTGTTTTTT
>TRBV30|TRBD2|TRBJ2-3|NA
CAYRVAGTDTQYF
TGTGCCTACCGCGTAGCGGGAACAGATACGCAGTATTTT
>TRBV7-8|NA|TRBJ2-5|NA
CASSLAGTSQETQYF
TGTGCCAGCAGCTTAGCAGGGACATCTCAAGAGACCCAGTACTTC
>TRBV19|NA|TRBJ2-3|NA
CASSIEGGGTDTQYF
TGTGCCAGTAGTATAGAGGGGGGAGGCACAGATACGCAGTATTTT
>TRBV5-4|NA|TRBJ1-1|few
CASSIHLNTEAFF
TGTGCCAGCAGCATACACCTGAACACTGAAGCTTTCTTT
>TRBV28|NA|TRBJ2-6|few
CASSFAGSGANVLTF
TGTGCCAGCAGTTTCGCTGGCTCCGGGGCCAACGTCCTGACTTTC
>TRBV5-1|NA|TRBJ1-2|once
CASSLAARIDGYTF
TGCGCCAGCAGCTTGGCTGCGAGGATCGATGGCTACACCTTC
>TRBV5-6|NA|TRBJ2-5|few
CASSLTGPETQYF
TGTGCCAGCAGCTTGACAGGTCCGGAGACCCAGTACTTC
>TRBV30|TRBD1|TRBJ2-4|few
CAWSPEGTAVNIQYF
TGTGCCTGGAGCCCCGAGGGGACAGCGGTGAACATTCAGTACTTC
>TRBV11-3|NA|TRBJ1-1|NA
CASSLSGGMNTEAFF
TGTGCCAGCAGCTTGTCAGGAGGGATGAACACTGAAGCTTTCTTT
>TRBV6-5|NA|TRBJ1-1|NA
CASSYHRPANTEAFF
TGTGCCAGCAGTTACCACAGACCAGCGAACACTGAAGCTTTCTTT
>TRBV7-9|TRBD1|TRBJ1-1|few
CASSRRLQGTGAMNTEAFF
TGTGCCAGCAGCCGTAGATTACAAGGGACAGGGGCTATGAACACTGAAGCTTTCTTT
>TRBV10-3|TRBD2|TRBJ2-7|NA
CAIRSGGGGSYEQYF
TGTGCCATCAGATCCGGTGGGGGGGGCTCCTACGAGCAGTACTTC
>TRBV27|NA|TRBJ2-6|NA
CASKGGTGANVLTF
TGTGCCAGCAAGGGGGGGACTGGGGCCAACGTCCTGACTTTC
>TRBV6-6|TRBD1|TRBJ2-2|NA
CASRTGGNTGELFF
TGTGCCAGCAGGACAGGGGGCAACACCGGGGAGCTGTTTTTT
>TRBV18|NA|TRBJ1-3|few
CASSLSGGGGNTIYF
TGTGCCAGCTCACTCTCCGGGGGAGGTGGAAACACCATATATTTT
>TRBV20-1|NA|TRBJ1-2|NA
CSGSSFWGYTF
TGCAGTGGATCGAGTTTTTGGGGCTACACCTTC
>TRBV28|TRBD2|TRBJ2-1|few
CASSSATSGSYNEQFF
TGTGCCAGCAGTTCCGCGACTAGCGGAAGCTACAATGAGCAGTTCTTC
>TRBV18|NA|TRBJ2-5|NA
CASSPPAGTQETQYF
TGTGCCAGCTCACCACCTGCAGGGACACAAGAGACCCAGTACTTC
>TRBV6-6|NA|TRBJ2-2|NA
CASSWGAGELFF
TGTGCCAGCAGTTGGGGCGCGGGAGAGCTGTTTTTT